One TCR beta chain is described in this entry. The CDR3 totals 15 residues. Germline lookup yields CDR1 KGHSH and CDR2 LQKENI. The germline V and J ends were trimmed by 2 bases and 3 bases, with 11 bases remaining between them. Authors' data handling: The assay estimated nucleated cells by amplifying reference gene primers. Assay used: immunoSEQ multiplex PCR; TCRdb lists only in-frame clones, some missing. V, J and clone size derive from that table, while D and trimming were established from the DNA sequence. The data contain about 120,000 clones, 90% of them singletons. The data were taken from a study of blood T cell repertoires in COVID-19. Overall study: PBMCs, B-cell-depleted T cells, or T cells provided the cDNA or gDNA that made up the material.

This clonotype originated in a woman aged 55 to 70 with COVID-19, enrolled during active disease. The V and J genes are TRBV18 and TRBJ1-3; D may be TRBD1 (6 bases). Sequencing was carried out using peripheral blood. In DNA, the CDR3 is TGTGCCAGCTCACCAGGGCAGGGGCGTGGAAACACCATATATTTT. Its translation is CASSPGQGRGNTIYF.